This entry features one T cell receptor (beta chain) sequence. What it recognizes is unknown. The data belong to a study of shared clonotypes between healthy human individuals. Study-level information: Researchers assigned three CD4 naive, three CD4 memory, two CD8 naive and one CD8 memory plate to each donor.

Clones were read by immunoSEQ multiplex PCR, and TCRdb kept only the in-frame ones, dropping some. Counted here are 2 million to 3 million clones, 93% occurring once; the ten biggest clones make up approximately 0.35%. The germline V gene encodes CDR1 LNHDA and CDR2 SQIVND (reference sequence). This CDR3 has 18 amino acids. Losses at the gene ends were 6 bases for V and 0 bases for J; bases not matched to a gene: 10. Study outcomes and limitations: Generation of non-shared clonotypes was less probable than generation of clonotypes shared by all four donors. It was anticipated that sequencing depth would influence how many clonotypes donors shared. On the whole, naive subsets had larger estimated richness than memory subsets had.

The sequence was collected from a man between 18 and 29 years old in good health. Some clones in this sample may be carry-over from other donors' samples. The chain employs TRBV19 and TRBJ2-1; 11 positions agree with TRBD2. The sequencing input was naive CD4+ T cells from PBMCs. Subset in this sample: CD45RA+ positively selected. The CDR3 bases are TGTGCCAGTAGCCGGACCGGGACTAGCGGTAGCTCCTACAATGAGCAGTTCTTC. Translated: CASSRTGTSGSSYNEQFF.